These 17 T cell receptor beta chains originate from one sample sequenced in a study of T cells in Graves' hyperthyroidism and ophthalmopathy. Amplified TCR beta CDR3 regions came from RNA transcripts. When the TCR CDR3 underwent first-round RT-PCR, the HTBI primer set was used. TCRdb independently ran MiXCR on the multiplex PCR reads; one entry per CDR3 protein. The repertoire holds some 600,000 distinct CDR3 sequences, with 40% to 55% as singletons. The specimen sequenced was peripheral blood or thyroid tissue (not recorded which). The receptors come from a woman aged 18-35 years with Graves' hyperthyroidism.

With regard to this clonotype: Since a much larger clone is just one base distant, this may be a read error. The chain joins TRBV24-1 to TRBJ1-1; a weak D match, TRBD1 (5 bases). The V gene lost 4 bases and the J gene lost 0 bases, with 8 bases spanning the gap. CDR1 and CDR2 from the germline V gene are KGHDR and SFDVKD. The CDR3 loop spans 14 amino acids. DNA for the CDR3: TGTGCCACCAGTGACAGGGCAATGAACACTGAAGCTTTCTTT. It specifies CATSDRAMNTEAFF.

In DNA, the CDR3 is TGCAGCTCACCTACCGCAGGGACTAGCCGCCACGAGCAGTACTTC. It yields the protein CSSPTAGTSRHEQYF. The V and J genes are TRBV29-1 and TRBJ2-7, with 9 bases fitting TRBD2. CDR1 and CDR2 from the germline V gene are SQVTM and ANQGSEA. There are 15 residues in the CDR3. Germline trimming cut 8 bases from V and 5 bases from J; bases unmatched to any gene: 16.

This clonotype occurred a few times. The J gene is TRBJ1-4, the V gene TRBV5-4; 8 bases are a match to TRBD1. This CDR3 contains 12 residues. Germline V gene data show CDR1 as SGHNT and CDR2 as YYREEE (reference sequence). Losses at the gene ends were 4 bases for V and 10 bases for J; bases not matched to a gene: 3. The CDR3 DNA reads TGTGCCAGCAGCGAGGACAGGGTAAAACTGTTTTTT. It encodes CASSEDRVKLFF.

This clonotype has at least ten counts. The rearrangement joins TRBV7-9 to TRBJ1-4; D unclear. Germline loops: CDR1 SEHNR, CDR2 FQNEAQ (reference sequence). V was clipped by 1 base and J by 0 bases, with 6 bases between them. CDR3 length: 15 residues. The CDR3, as DNA: TGTGCCAGCAGCTTAGTGAGAGCAACTAATGAAAAACTGTTTTTT. This translates into CASSLVRATNEKLFF.

In this sample, this clonotype turned up a few times. The chain employs TRBV10-3 and TRBJ2-3, with TRBD2 matching over 7 bases. This CDR3 contains 16 residues. Trimming took 0 bases from V and 5 from J; bases not matched to a gene: 8. Germline CDR1 is ENHRY and CDR2 is SYGVKD. CDR3 nucleotide sequence: TGTGCCATCAGTGAGTCAACGGGCGGGAGCCGAGATACGCAGTATTTT. This sequence encodes CAISESTGGSRDTQYF.

This clonotype occurred many times. The rearrangement links TRBV29-1 to TRBJ1-2; TRBD1 might be the D (5 bases). The CDR3 loop spans 11 amino acids. Trimming cost V 2 bases and J 4 bases, with 5 bases left between them. CDR1 and CDR2 from the germline V gene are SQVTM and ANQGSEA. The CDR3 DNA is TGCAGCGTTGAAAGGGGCTATGGCTACACCTTC. Amino acid sequence: CSVERGYGYTF.

The chain is built from TRBV7-9 and TRBJ1-2; 10 bases are a match to TRBD1. Germline lookup yields CDR1 SEHNR and CDR2 FQNEAQ (reference sequence). This CDR3 is built from 15 residues. Losses at the gene ends were 9 bases for V and 3 bases for J; bases not matched to a gene: 10. The CDR3 region has the DNA TGTGCCAGACTACGGACAGGGGGATTCCACTATGGCTACACCTTC. It yields the protein CARLRTGGFHYGYTF.

This clonotype occurred many times. The chain joins TRBV29-1 to TRBJ2-7, with D perhaps matching TRBD2 (5 bases). Germline CDR1 and CDR2: SQVTM and ANQGSEA. The V end lost 7 bases, the J end lost 5 bases, and 9 bases lay between the germline ends. The CDR3 extends over 10 amino acids. This chain's CDR3 is CSARGDEQYF. As DNA, the CDR3 is TGCAGCGCTCGGGGAGACGAGCAGTACTTC.

With regard to this clonotype: The CDR3 end shows no conserved phenylalanine or tryptophan, and so a read error is likely. The limits of the CDR3 on the DNA are not certain, so only TCRdb's listed CDR3 is given. The rearrangement joins TRBV19 to TRBJ1-4; the D call TRBD1 from the table was never checked on the DNA. The CDR3 length equals 9 residues, ends included. Germline values: CDR1 LNHDA, CDR2 SQIVND (reference sequence). CDR3 in amino acids: CASSPPGQG.

This clonotype was observed a handful of times. The chain recombines TRBV19 with TRBJ1-4, with TRBD1 matching over 7 bases. Looked up from germline, CDR1 is LNHDA and CDR2 is SQIVND (reference sequence). V was pared by 5 bases and J by 5 bases, with 8 bases of the junction left unmatched. CDR3 length: 15 residues. CDR3 sequence reads: CASSSTGTENEKLFF. The CDR3 nucleotides read TGTGCCAGTAGTTCGACCGGGACAGAGAATGAAAAACTGTTTTTT.

V is TRBV19 and J is TRBJ1-5, with D possibly TRBD1 on 6 matching bases. Germline V lookup: CDR1 LNHDA, CDR2 SQIVND (reference sequence). This CDR3 spans 15 amino acids. V lost 7 bases and J 12 bases, leaving 25 bases between the germline ends. CDR3 DNA sequence: TGTGCCAGTACCCTTAGGGGGGACCCCTCTATCGGCCAGCATTTT. Translating it yields CASTLRGDPSIGQHF.

The CDR3 region has the DNA TGCGCCAGCAGCGACCTGGGACGTCGGCGGGGAGGCACTGAAGCTTTCTTT. Translation gives CASSDLGRRRGGTEAFF. The chain employs TRBV5-1 and TRBJ1-1; D is possibly TRBD1 (5 bases). The CDR3 runs 17 residues. In germline, CDR1 is SGHRS, CDR2 YFSETQ. Trimming took off 4 bases at V and 4 bases at J, with 23 bases between the two ends.

The rearrangement uses TRBV20-1 and TRBJ1-5; 7 positions match TRBD1. CDR1 and CDR2 (germline): DFQATT, SNEGSKA (reference sequence). After removal of 2 bases from V and 7 bases from J, the junction contained 8 bases not matched to a gene. CDR3 length: 14 amino acids. CDR3 loop: CSARLDRDWQPQHF. The CDR3, as DNA: TGCAGTGCTAGACTAGACAGGGACTGGCAGCCCCAGCATTTT.

The J gene is TRBJ2-7, the V gene TRBV13, with D hard to call. The CDR3 is 12 amino acids. The germline CDR1 and CDR2 sequences are PRHDT and FYEKMQ (reference sequence). V lost 3 bases, J lost 6 bases, and 9 bases lay in between. CDR3: CASSFGWVEQYF. DNA for the CDR3: TGTGCCAGCAGCTTCGGGTGGGTCGAGCAGTACTTC.

The chain uses TRBV7-3 and TRBJ1-5, with D perhaps matching TRBD1 (5 bases). Germline CDR1 reads SGHTA; CDR2 reads FQGTGA. V was clipped by 0 bases and J by 1 base, with 22 bases between them. The CDR3 is 20 residues long. This CDR3 is CASSLTYGREGRGSNQPQHF. For the CDR3, the DNA is TGTGCCAGCAGCTTAACGTATGGCAGGGAAGGGCGGGGAAGCAATCAGCCCCAGCATTTT.

The V and J genes are TRBV10-3 and TRBJ1-3; maybe TRBD1 (5 bases). The CDR3 covers 16 residues. V was cut by 4 bases and J by 0 bases, with 13 bases left in between. CDR1 and CDR2 from the germline V gene are ENHRY and SYGVKD. The CDR3 sequence is CAISGFTGTSGNTIYF. CDR3 nucleotide sequence: TGTGCCATCAGTGGGTTTACAGGAACCTCTGGAAACACCATATATTTT.

About this clonotype itself: Its ends do not fully match the called genes, so a read error is possible. The V call is TRBV13, the J call TRBJ1-4, with D maybe TRBD1 (5 bases). The CDR3 is made up of 15 amino acids. Germline V lookup: CDR1 PRHDT, CDR2 FYEKMQ (reference sequence). The CDR3 protein is CASSLSGMDTEKLFF. CDR3 sequence (DNA): TGCGCCAGCAGCTTGTCCGGGATGGACACTGAAAAACTGTTTTTT.